This T cell receptor beta chain emerged from a study of PD-1 blockade in classical Hodgkin lymphoma (dated by TCRdb to 2018 to 2020). At the level of the whole study: Nivolumab dosing was 3 mg/kg intravenously every 2 weeks, continuing until either disease progression or unacceptable toxicity. The study used TCR beta sequencing and CyTOF to define a peripheral blood immune signature of response to PD-1 blockade in classical Hodgkin lymphoma.

On this clone: What antigen it recognizes has not been identified. No much larger clone exists at a distance of one base, and base qualities are not known.

The Qiagen DNeasy kit was used to extract genomic DNA both from unsorted PBMCs and from the negatively selected CD4+ and CD8+ fractions. Amplification of TCR beta CDR3 regions was done by immunoSEQ multiplex PCR with primers that anneal to V and J segments. Amplification bias was minimized using a synthetic immune receptor repertoire, and residual bias was removed computationally after sequencing. Per the source publication's procedure: Repertoire diversity was quantified as the Shannon entropy index using custom Python scripts. The unsorted, CD4+ and CD8+ repertoires were each analyzed separately, with the exception of combined analyses, where CD4+ and CD8+ sequences were merged in silico. Clonal expansion was defined as a frequency increase of at least 2-fold after treatment compared with C1D1, and clones undetected at baseline were assigned a pseudocount of 0.5. Clones with 0 or 1 copy at C1D1 were defined as singleton clones, while clones with 2 or more copies were defined as non-singleton clones. Clones expanded in unsorted samples were annotated as CD4+, CD8+ or unknown by matching protein sequences in sorted samples from the same patient. Wilcoxon tests on paired samples were used to test diversity changes from C1D1 to C4D1. Not all clones reach the TCRdb copy of this immuneACCESS table, which keeps in-frame sequences only. Checked studies attribute under half of the gap to unresolved V genes and leave the rest unexplained. V, J and clone size are taken as reported in that table, and D and trimming were inferred from the DNA itself. The sample includes fewer than 20,000 clones, with 65% to 80% observed a single time. Of the sample, approximately 1.9% is held by the ten largest clones.

The sample's time point label is to be understood as: cycle 4 day 1 (C4D1), after more than five weeks of nivolumab. Every trial patient had relapsed following autologous stem cell transplantation, and prior brentuximab vedotin exposure was what differed among cohorts A, B and C. Using a Miltenyi CD4+ T cell isolation kit, CD4+ T cells were purified from thawed PBMCs through magnetic negative selection. The trial cohort was composed of about 60 patients with relapsed/refractory classical Hodgkin lymphoma, for whom complete response, partial response or progressive disease was recorded as best overall response. In the multi-cohort phase II CheckMate 205 trial, trial patients received single-agent nivolumab. An independent review committee assessed best overall response by applying the 2007 International Working Group response criteria. Trial PBMCs were collected immediately before nivolumab initiation (C1D1) and during therapy at cycle 2 day 1 and cycle 4 day 1. Peripheral blood was collected in 8 mL Vacutainer Cell Preparation Tubes, from which PBMCs were isolated by centrifugation and then cryopreserved. Purified CD4+ and CD8+ fractions were generated only in cases for which an additional PBMC sample was available. Magnetically labelled cells were removed on LS columns in a quadroMACS separator, and the flow-through was collected as the purified fraction.

V sheds 6 bases and J sheds 5 bases, leaving 7 bases between their ends. The CDR3 numbers 11 residues from cysteine through phenylalanine. Only CDR3 DNA is held: 33 bases, read in frame from base 1. CDR1 and CDR2 are drawn from the germline V gene: MNHNS, SASEGT. Beyond this particular receptor, the publication reports: Trial patients with a complete response had baseline diversity similar to that of newly diagnosed patients, while partial responders and progressors had significantly lower diversity. Baseline TCR diversity was reported to be lower in newly diagnosed patients than in healthy donors, and even lower in relapsed/refractory patients. Lower diversity was seen in patients whose nivolumab began less than 1 year after ASCT, and these patients were left out of later analyses so that immune reconstitution would not confound the results. The study covered only a single clinical trial cohort, and the causes of the repertoire differences, possibly disease activity or prior therapy, were still not defined. By C4D1, a significant rise was seen in CD4+ TCR diversity but not in CD8+ TCR diversity (p=0.0027 vs p=0.16), and the rise was most apparent among complete responders (p=0.02).

The source of this sequence is a human donor with classical Hodgkin lymphoma. The sequenced sample was CD4+ T cells from blood, obtained before the fourth cycle of nivolumab. The chain was built from TRBV6-1 and TRBJ1-2, with the D gene call left open. The CDR3 region: CASRQSYGYTF. The DNA is as follows: TGTGCCAGCAGGCAGAGTTATGGCTACACCTTC.